The clone carrying this T cell receptor beta chain has only a few counts. Time point described: newly diagnosed GD, antithyroid drugs for less than 3 months. After RNA was extracted from PBMCs, the TCR library was made from it. The entry originates in a study of regulatory T cells in long-lasting Graves disease. The germline CDR1 and CDR2 sequences are SGHDN and FVKESK. V was clipped by 3 bases and J by 5 bases; unmatched bases: 5. The CDR3 extends over 17 amino acids. The TCR beta library used iRepertoire HTBI primers with Arm-PCR amplification of CDR3. MiXCR, applied by TCRdb to the multiplex PCR reads, yields one record per CDR3 protein. The table lists about 540,000 distinct CDR3 sequences, roughly 13% of them singletons. The sample was also reused in another study, on T cells in Graves' hyperthyroidism and ophthalmopathy.

The sequencing used peripheral blood mononuclear cells (PBMCs), collected at new diagnosis, from a patient treated with antithyroid drugs. The TCR sequence derives from a man aged 25-45 years with Graves disease. The chain is built from TRBV14 and TRBJ2-2; 14 bases are a match to TRBD2. CDR3 region: CASSHGTSGSRTGELFF. CDR3 nucleotides: TGTGCCAGCAGCCACGGGACTAGCGGGAGTCGGACCGGGGAGCTGTTTTTT.